This TCR beta chain was sequenced for a study of blood T cell repertoires in COVID-19. As for the study in general: Specimens from acute and convalescent COVID-19 originated in the United States, Italy and Spain. Sources were T cells, B-cell-depleted T cells, or PBMCs; the material itself was cDNA or gDNA.

Germline V gives CDR1 SGHTA, CDR2 FQGNSA. V was pared by 1 base and J by 5 bases, with 6 bases of the junction left unmatched. This CDR3 comprises 15 residues. TCRdb's copy holds only in-frame clones and misses some; the assay was immunoSEQ multiplex PCR. The table shows fewer than 300,000 clones, with roughly four fifths occurring only once. The sequence came from a woman between 45 and 65 years old who had recovered from COVID-19. The V call is TRBV7-2, the J call TRBJ2-5; TRBD2 agrees at 8 bases. Sequences were obtained from peripheral blood. The CDR3 loop is CASSLESGGWETQYF. CDR3 nucleotides: TGTGCCAGCAGCTTAGAGAGCGGGGGCTGGGAGACCCAGTACTTC. Full variable domain (missing parts from reference TRBV7-2 and TRBJ2-5): GAGVSQSPSNKVTEKGKDVELRCDPISGHTALYWYRQSLGQGLEFLIYFQGNSAPDKSGLPSDRFSAERTGGSVSTLTIQRTQQEDSAVYLCASSLESGGWETQYFGPGTRLLVL.